The 32 T cell receptor beta chains reported below all come from one sample, sequenced in a study of response to subunit inactivated influenza vaccine. Using its own MiXCR run on the RT-PCR reads, TCRdb lists one record per CDR3 protein. The sample holds hundreds of thousands of distinct CDR3 sequences; about 25% are singletons and the top ten take 1.5% to 2%. Specimen: CD4+ T cells sorted from PBMCs, collected roughly 5 days after vaccination. The receptors here all came from a middle-aged man who received an inactivated influenza vaccine.

CDR3 sequence reads: CASSQGPNGYTF. CDR3 nucleotides: TGTGCCAGCAGCCAAGGCCCGAATGGCTACACCTTC. The J gene is TRBJ1-2, the V gene TRBV3-1; D gene unclear. V was shortened by 1 base and J by 6 bases, with 6 bases between the two germline ends. The CDR3 contains 12 residues. CDR1 and CDR2 from the germline V gene are LGHDT and YNNKEL (reference sequence).

The genes are TRBV9 and TRBJ1-4; D is undetermined. V dropped 1 base and J dropped 3 bases, with 10 bases sitting between them. The CDR3 spans 15 residues. The germline V gene has CDR1 SGDLS and CDR2 YYNGEE. The CDR3 nucleotides read TGTGCCAGCAGCGTATCCCCTTCTGCTAATGAAAAACTGTTTTTT. Amino acids: CASSVSPSANEKLFF.

This clonotype was counted a few times. The chain joins TRBV6-1 to TRBJ1-1; 9 bases fit TRBD1. Looked up from germline, CDR1 is MNHNS and CDR2 is SASEGT. CDR3 length: 14 amino acids. J lost 7 bases, V lost 4 bases, and 7 bases had no gene match. The CDR3 sequence is CASSAYRGLGEAFF. CDR3 nucleotide sequence: TGTGCCAGCAGTGCATACAGGGGGCTTGGTGAAGCTTTCTTT.

The rearrangement uses TRBV12-2 and TRBJ2-7; the DNA was not compared with TRBD2, the D call given in the table. TRBV12-2 is a pseudogene segment. This CDR3 contains 13 residues. The CDR3 spells CASRLAPSGEQYF. CDR3 sequence (DNA): TGTGCAAGTCGCTTAGCTCCCTCCGGGGAGCAGTACTTC.

The chain employs TRBV6-2 or TRBV6-3 and TRBJ1-1; 9 bases are a match to TRBD1. CDR1 is MNHEY, CDR2 SVGEGT, per germline. The CDR3 length is 16 residues. The J segment lost 3 bases and the V segment lost 6 bases, leaving 11 bases of the junction unmatched. In nucleotides, the CDR3 is TGTGCCAGCAGCTACGAGACAGGGGGGGCGGACACTGAAGCTTTCTTT. Residues: CASSYETGGADTEAFF.

This clonotype was seen a single time. V usage is TRBV6-1 and J usage is TRBJ2-2; either TRBD1 or TRBD2 may fit D (5 bases each). CDR1 MNHNS and CDR2 SASEGT come from the germline V gene. V dropped 2 bases and J dropped 4 bases, with 17 bases sitting between them. CDR3 length: 17 amino acids. CDR3 DNA sequence: TGTGCCAGCAGTGAAAGGATGGGGGAAGTCGGCACCGGGGAGCTGTTTTTT. Encoded protein: CASSERMGEVGTGELFF.

This clonotype has more than one count but fewer than ten. The rearrangement uses TRBV29-1 and TRBJ1-4, with 7 positions matching TRBD1. From germline, CDR1 is SQVTM and CDR2 ANQGSEA. The length of the CDR3 is 13 residues. Losses at the gene ends were 7 bases for V and 8 bases for J; bases not matched to a gene: 10. This CDR3 reads CSASQGVSEKLFF. CDR3 in DNA: TGCAGCGCCTCTCAGGGGGTATCAGAAAAACTGTTTTTT.

V and J are TRBV25-1 and TRBJ2-3, with TRBD1 matching 8 bases. Germline V lookup: CDR1 MGHDK, CDR2 SYGVNS. The CDR3 is 15 residues long. The V gene end was trimmed by 6 bases and the J gene end by 4 bases; junction bases not matched to a gene: 9. CDR3 coding DNA: TGTGCCAGCAGCCTCCGGGACAGGAGTGCAGATACGCAGTATTTT. It encodes CASSLRDRSADTQYF. The full variable domain, completed using reference TRBV25-1 and TRBJ2-3, is EADIYQTPRYLVIGTGKKITLECSQTMGHDKMYWYQQDPGMELHLIHYSYGVNSTEKGDLSSESTVSRIRTEHFPLTLESARPSHTSQYLCASSLRDRSADTQYFGPGTRLTVL.

The chain couples TRBV6-1 to TRBJ1-1, with 7 nucleotides matching TRBD1. The length of the CDR3 is 14 residues. The germline CDR1 and CDR2 sequences are MNHNS and SASEGT. Trimming at V came to 7 bases and at J to 2 bases, leaving 7 bases not matched to a gene. The CDR3 nucleotides read TGTGCCAGCACACGACAGGGATACAACACTGAAGCTTTCTTT. It translates to CASTRQGYNTEAFF.

This clonotype was seen more than once but under ten times. The V call is TRBV11-2, the J call TRBJ2-3, with D uncertain. Trimming removed 6 bases from V and 0 bases from J, with 16 bases in between. CDR1 and CDR2 from the germline V gene are SGHAT and FQNNGV. CDR3 length: 16 residues. This CDR3 reads CASRGIRGGSTDTQYF. DNA of the CDR3: TGTGCCAGCAGGGGTATCCGCGGCGGTAGCACAGATACGCAGTATTTT.

This sequence joins TRBV27 and TRBJ2-5; maybe TRBD1 (5 bases). The CDR3 sequence is 13 residues long. Trimming took 6 bases from V and 7 from J, leaving 15 bases between them. Germline V gives CDR1 MNHEY, CDR2 SMNVEV (reference sequence). CDR3 protein: CASRRGGLGTQYF. The CDR3 region has the DNA TGTGCCAGCAGAAGGGGTGGGTTGGGGACCCAGTACTTC.

The gene calls are TRBV12-3 or TRBV12-4 and TRBJ2-7, with D perhaps matching TRBD1 (6 bases). The CDR3 contains 14 residues. The germline V and J ends were trimmed by 1 base and 5 bases, with 12 bases remaining between them. The CDR3, as DNA: TGTGCCAGCAGTTTAGGGTCAGGGGCTAACGAGCAGTACTTC. Residues: CASSLGSGANEQYF.

This clonotype came up a few times. The DNA of the CDR3 is TGCAGTGCTAGGGGTAGCGGGGGCTCCTACAATGAGCAGTTCTTC. Translated: CSARGSGGSYNEQFF. The rearrangement uses TRBV20-1 and TRBJ2-1; TRBD2 matches at 9 bases. The CDR3 is made up of 15 amino acids. From germline, CDR1 is DFQATT and CDR2 SNEGSKA (reference sequence). V lost 3 bases and J lost 0; bases outside the gene matches: 3.

This clonotype came up many times. The rearrangement joins TRBV24-1 to TRBJ2-5, with 10 nucleotides matching TRBD1. This CDR3 is built from 15 residues. The V gene's germline CDR1 is KGHDR and CDR2 SFDVKD. The trim removed 4 bases at V and 5 bases at J, leaving 6 bases unmatched. The CDR3 is CATSEGGQGSETQYF. The CDR3, as DNA: TGTGCCACCAGTGAGGGGGGACAGGGGAGTGAGACCCAGTACTTC.

This clonotype came up a few times. The V and J genes are TRBV12-3 or TRBV12-4 and TRBJ1-1; a weak D match, TRBD1 (6 bases). V was cut by 6 bases and J by 6 bases, with 11 bases left in between. This CDR3 is 12 amino acids long. In nucleotides, the CDR3 is TGTGCCAGCAGCCCAGGGGCGGCTGAAGCTTTCTTT. Protein: CASSPGAAEAFF.

This clonotype was seen a single time. The chain has TRBV9 and TRBJ2-5; 9 bases align to TRBD2. Trimming took 1 base from V and 1 from J; bases not matched to a gene: 5. CDR1 is SGDLS and CDR2 is YYNGEE in the germline V gene. The CDR3 consists of 16 residues. In nucleotides, the CDR3 is TGTGCCAGCAGCGTAATGGCGGGGGGGATCCAAGAGACCCAGTACTTC. Protein product: CASSVMAGGIQETQYF.

This clonotype has just a few counts. The chain's CDR3 is CASTTDGLAGLSSYNEQFF. CDR3 nucleotides: TGTGCCAGCACCACGGATGGACTAGCGGGCCTGAGCTCCTACAATGAGCAGTTCTTC. The chain recombines TRBV5-6 with TRBJ2-1; TRBD2 matches at 11 bases. Germline loops: CDR1 SGHDT, CDR2 YYEEEE. The junction had 14 bases not matched to a gene; V was cut back by 6 bases and J by 0 bases. CDR3 length: 19 residues.

This clonotype has more than one count but fewer than ten. The CDR3 loop reads CATSDPRETDTQYF. Written as DNA, the CDR3 is TGTGCCACCAGTGACCCCAGGGAAACAGATACGCAGTATTTT. The chain carries TRBV24-1 and TRBJ2-3; D perhaps matches TRBD1 (5 bases). Trimming pared 4 bases from V and 3 bases from J, leaving 10 bases between. The germline CDR1 and CDR2 sequences are KGHDR and SFDVKD. The CDR3 covers 14 residues.

The V call is TRBV7-9, the J call TRBJ1-3, with D possibly matching TRBD1 (5 bases). The germline CDR1 and CDR2 sequences are SEHNR and FQNEAQ (reference sequence). CDR3 length equals 16 residues. The germline V and J ends were trimmed by 5 bases and 0 bases, with 14 bases remaining between them. The CDR3 coding sequence is TGTGCCAGCAGCGCAGATGGGGCCGTCTCTGGAAACACCATATATTTT. Its protein is CASSADGAVSGNTIYF. The entire variable domain, with the rest obtained from reference TRBV7-9 and TRBJ1-3, is as follows: DTGVSQNPRHKITKRGQNVTFRCDPISEHNRLYWYRQTLGQGPEFLTYFQNEAQLEKSRLLSDRFSAERPKGSFSTLEIQRTEQGDSAMYLCASSADGAVSGNTIYFGEGSWLTVV.

The V and J genes are TRBV12-3 or TRBV12-4 and TRBJ1-5; a possible D gene is TRBD1 (6 bases). The CDR3 is made up of 15 amino acids. Trimming took 5 bases from V and 0 from J, leaving 11 bases between them. The CDR3 is CASSGGADSNQPQHF. Here the CDR3 DNA reads TGTGCCAGCAGTGGGGGGGCAGATAGCAATCAGCCCCAGCATTTT.

This chain connects TRBV20-1 to TRBJ2-3; either TRBD1 or TRBD2 may fit D (5 bases each). The CDR3 is made up of 14 amino acids. The ends were cut back, 6 bases at V and 2 bases at J, with 15 bases in the middle. Per germline, CDR1 DFQATT and CDR2 SNEGSKA (reference sequence). CDR3 loop: CSALTGRLTDTQYF. The CDR3 DNA reads TGCAGTGCCCTGACGGGGCGCCTCACAGATACGCAGTATTTT.

This clonotype has at least ten counts. The V gene is TRBV15, the J gene TRBJ2-2, with unresolved D. Germline CDR1 is LNHNV and CDR2 is YYDKDF (reference sequence). The V and J ends lost 1 base and 6 bases respectively, with 3 bases between them. This CDR3 has 12 residues. DNA of the CDR3: TGTGCCACCAGCAGAGCCTCCGGGGAGCTGTTTTTT. It codes for CATSRASGELFF.

This clonotype was seen more than once but under ten times. This sequence joins TRBV12-3 or TRBV12-4 and TRBJ2-1, with 8 bases lining up with TRBD2. Unmatched junction bases numbered 3, after V lost 1 base and J lost 4 bases. CDR3 length equals 15 residues. The CDR3 spells CASSLDGGRYNEQFF. The CDR3 DNA is TGTGCCAGCAGTTTAGACGGCGGGAGGTACAATGAGCAGTTCTTC.

This clonotype has a count of ten or more. The chain combines TRBV20-1 with TRBJ2-1, with a weak D call TRBD2 (6 bases). V was pared by 3 bases and J by 5 bases, with 8 bases between. Germline V gene data show CDR1 as DFQATT and CDR2 as SNEGSKA (reference sequence). CDR3 length equals 12 residues. CDR3 DNA sequence: TGCAGTGCTAGGGGCGGGAACAATGAGCAGTTCTTC. Translated: CSARGGNNEQFF.

This clonotype came up a few times. This sequence joins TRBV6-5 and TRBJ2-2; D unresolved. Looked up from germline, CDR1 is MNHEY and CDR2 is SVGAGI. The CDR3 has 15 residues. The V gene lost 2 bases and the J gene lost 6 bases, with 13 bases spanning the gap. CDR3 loop: CASSYVTTSPGELFF. In nucleotides, the CDR3 is TGTGCCAGCAGTTACGTTACTACCTCTCCCGGGGAGCTGTTTTTT.

This clonotype was observed a handful of times. V usage is TRBV7-9 and J usage is TRBJ1-1; D not resolved. The CDR3 is 13 amino acids. Germline CDR1 reads SEHNR; CDR2 reads FQNEAQ (reference sequence). The ends were cut back, 4 bases at V and 4 bases at J, with 10 bases in the middle. For the CDR3, the DNA is TGTGCCAGCAGCTCGGATCGGGGCACTGAAGCTTTCTTT. Its protein product is CASSSDRGTEAFF.

The chain has TRBV12-3 or TRBV12-4 and TRBJ2-2; the D gene is possibly TRBD1 (6 bases). The length of the CDR3 is 13 residues. Trimming left V 11 bases short and J 6 bases short, with 16 bases between. The CDR3 DNA reads TGTGCCTCCGATAAGGGGGTGGCCGGGGAGCTGTTTTTT. Translation gives CASDKGVAGELFF.

V gene TRBV5-5 combines with J gene TRBJ1-1, with D unclear. V gave up 1 base and J gave up 4 bases, with 11 bases separating them. Germline loops: CDR1 SGHKS, CDR2 YYEKEE (reference sequence). The CDR3 sequence is 14 residues long. The CDR3 region is CASSLLGSGTEAFF. The CDR3 nucleotides read TGTGCCAGCAGCTTGTTGGGGTCGGGCACTGAAGCTTTCTTT.

The chain uses TRBV12-3 or TRBV12-4 and TRBJ2-3; 12 bases line up with TRBD2. The J segment lost 4 bases and the V segment lost 7 bases, leaving 12 bases of the junction unmatched. The CDR3 length is 17 residues. The CDR3 protein is CASTFSHLAGGADTQYF. The CDR3 bases are TGTGCCAGCACTTTCTCTCATCTAGCGGGAGGGGCAGATACGCAGTATTTT.

This clonotype has only a few counts. The chain is built from TRBV7-2 and TRBJ2-7; 9 bases match TRBD1. This CDR3 spans 13 amino acids. After removal of 5 bases from V and 6 bases from J, the junction contained 5 bases not matched to a gene. In germline, CDR1 is SGHTA, CDR2 FQGNSA. CDR3 sequence reads: CASSTGTGREQYF. The CDR3 DNA is TGTGCCAGCAGCACCGGGACAGGGCGCGAGCAGTACTTC.

This clonotype has more than one count but fewer than ten. The chain uses TRBV7-2 and TRBJ1-1, with TRBD1 matching 7 bases. V dropped 1 base and J dropped 4; count of bases not matched to a gene: 9. CDR1 and CDR2 from the germline V gene are SGHTA and FQGNSA. This CDR3 contains 16 residues. Here the CDR3 DNA reads TGTGCCAGCAGCTTAGGACGAACAGGGGTGGGCACTGAAGCTTTCTTT. Protein product: CASSLGRTGVGTEAFF.

This clonotype has only a few counts. The genes are TRBV5-1 and TRBJ2-7; 9 nucleotides match TRBD2. The CDR3 sequence is 15 residues long. Germline CDR1 SGHRS, CDR2 YFSETQ. The V and J ends lost 1 base and 1 base, in that order; junction bases with no gene match: 3. CDR3 in amino acids: CASSLYSGGSYEQYF. CDR3 nucleotides: TGCGCCAGCAGCTTGTATAGCGGGGGTTCCTACGAGCAGTACTTC.